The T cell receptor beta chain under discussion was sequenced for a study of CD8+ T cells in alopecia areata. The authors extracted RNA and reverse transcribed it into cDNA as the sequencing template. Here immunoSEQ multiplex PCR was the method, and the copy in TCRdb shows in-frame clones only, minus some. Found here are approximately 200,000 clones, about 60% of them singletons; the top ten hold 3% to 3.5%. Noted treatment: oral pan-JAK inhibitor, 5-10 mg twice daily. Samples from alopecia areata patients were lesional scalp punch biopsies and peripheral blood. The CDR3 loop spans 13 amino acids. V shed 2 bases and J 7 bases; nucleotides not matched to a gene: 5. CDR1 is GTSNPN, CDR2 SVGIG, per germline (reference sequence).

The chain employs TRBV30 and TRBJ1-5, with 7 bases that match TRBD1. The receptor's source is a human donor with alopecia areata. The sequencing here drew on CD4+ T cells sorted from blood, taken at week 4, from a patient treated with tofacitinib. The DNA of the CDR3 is TGTGCCTGGAGTAGGGGGCTAGACCAGCCCCAGCATTTT. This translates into CAWSRGLDQPQHF.